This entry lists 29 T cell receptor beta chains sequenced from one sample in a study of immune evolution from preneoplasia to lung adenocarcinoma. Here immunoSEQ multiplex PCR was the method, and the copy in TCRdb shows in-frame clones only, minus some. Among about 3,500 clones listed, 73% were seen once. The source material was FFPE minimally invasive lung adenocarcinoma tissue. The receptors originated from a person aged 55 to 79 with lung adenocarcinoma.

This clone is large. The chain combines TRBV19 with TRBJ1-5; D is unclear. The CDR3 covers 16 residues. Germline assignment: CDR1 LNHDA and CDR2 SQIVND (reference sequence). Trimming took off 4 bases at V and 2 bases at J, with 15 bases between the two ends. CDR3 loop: CASSTPGSMGNQPQHF. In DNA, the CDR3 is TGTGCCAGTAGTACCCCTGGGAGTATGGGCAATCAGCCCCAGCATTTT. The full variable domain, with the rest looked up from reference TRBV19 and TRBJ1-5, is DGGITQSPKYLFRKEGQNVTLSCEQNLNHDAMYWYRQDPGQGLRLIYYSQIVNDFQKGDIAEGYSVSREKKESFPLTVTSAQKNPTAFYLCASSTPGSMGNQPQHFGDGTRLSIL.

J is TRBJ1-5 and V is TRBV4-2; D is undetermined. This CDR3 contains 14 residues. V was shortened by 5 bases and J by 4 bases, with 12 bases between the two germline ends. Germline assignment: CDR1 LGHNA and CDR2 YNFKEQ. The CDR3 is CASSFFGGNQPQHF. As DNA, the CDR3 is TGTGCCAGCAGCTTTTTCGGCGGGAATCAGCCCCAGCATTTT.

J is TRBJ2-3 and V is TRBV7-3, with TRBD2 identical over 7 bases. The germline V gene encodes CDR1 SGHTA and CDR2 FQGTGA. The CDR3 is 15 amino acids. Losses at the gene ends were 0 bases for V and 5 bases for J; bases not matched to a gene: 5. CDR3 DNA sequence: TGTGCCAGCAGCTTAACGGCGGGAGAAGTAGATACGCAGTATTTT. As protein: CASSLTAGEVDTQYF.

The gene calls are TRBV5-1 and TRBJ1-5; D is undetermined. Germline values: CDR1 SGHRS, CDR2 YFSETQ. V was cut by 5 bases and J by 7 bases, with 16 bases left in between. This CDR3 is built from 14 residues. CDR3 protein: CASSIRGGEQPQHF. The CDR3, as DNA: TGCGCCAGCAGTATTCGAGGCGGTGAGCAGCCCCAGCATTTT.

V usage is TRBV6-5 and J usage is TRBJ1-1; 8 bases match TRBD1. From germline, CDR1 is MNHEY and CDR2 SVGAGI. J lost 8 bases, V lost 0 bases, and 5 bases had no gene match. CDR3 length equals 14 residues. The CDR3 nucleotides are TGTGCCAGCAGTTACTCGCGCGGACAGGGAGAAGCTTTCTTT. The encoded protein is CASSYSRGQGEAFF.

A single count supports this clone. The CDR3 DNA sequence: TGCGCCAGCAGCTTTTCAGCAGACACTGAAGCTTTCTTT. Translating gives CASSFSADTEAFF. The chain couples TRBV5-1 to TRBJ1-1; no clear D gene. The length of the CDR3 is 13 residues. V was trimmed by 2 bases and J by 3 bases, leaving 8 bases between them. The germline V gene encodes CDR1 SGHRS and CDR2 YFSETQ.

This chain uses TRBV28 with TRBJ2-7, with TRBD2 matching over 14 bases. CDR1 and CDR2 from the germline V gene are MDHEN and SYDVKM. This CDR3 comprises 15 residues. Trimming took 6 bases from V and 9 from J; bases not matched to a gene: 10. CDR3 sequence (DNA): TGTGCCAGCAGATTCGGGACTAGCGGGAGTACAGGGCAGTACTTC. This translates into CASRFGTSGSTGQYF.

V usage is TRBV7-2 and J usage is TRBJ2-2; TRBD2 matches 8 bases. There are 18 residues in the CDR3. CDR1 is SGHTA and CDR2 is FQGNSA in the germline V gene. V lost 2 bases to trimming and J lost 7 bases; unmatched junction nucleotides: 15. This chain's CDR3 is CASSLSGGLHNNLGELFF. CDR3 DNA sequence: TGTGCCAGCAGCTTATCGGGAGGGTTGCATAACAACCTCGGGGAGCTGTTTTTT.

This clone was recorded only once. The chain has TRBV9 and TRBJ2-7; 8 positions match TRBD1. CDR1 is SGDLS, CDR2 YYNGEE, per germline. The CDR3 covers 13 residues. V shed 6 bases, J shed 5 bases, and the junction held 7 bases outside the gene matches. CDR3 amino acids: CASNNDRGDEQYF. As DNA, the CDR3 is TGTGCCAGCAACAATGACAGGGGCGACGAGCAGTACTTC.

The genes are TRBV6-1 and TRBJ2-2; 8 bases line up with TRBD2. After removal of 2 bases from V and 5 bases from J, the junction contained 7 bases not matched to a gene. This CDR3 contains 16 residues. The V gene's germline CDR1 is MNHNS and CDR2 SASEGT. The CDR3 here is CASSEWGSGTTGELFF. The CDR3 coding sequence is TGTGCCAGCAGTGAATGGGGTAGCGGGACGACCGGGGAGCTGTTTTTT.

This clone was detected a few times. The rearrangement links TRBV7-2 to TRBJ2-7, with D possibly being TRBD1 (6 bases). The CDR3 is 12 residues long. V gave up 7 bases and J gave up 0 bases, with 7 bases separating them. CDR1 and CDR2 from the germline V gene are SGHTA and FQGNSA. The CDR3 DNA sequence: TGTGCCAGCAAGGACAGCTCCTACGAGCAGTACTTC. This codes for CASKDSSYEQYF.

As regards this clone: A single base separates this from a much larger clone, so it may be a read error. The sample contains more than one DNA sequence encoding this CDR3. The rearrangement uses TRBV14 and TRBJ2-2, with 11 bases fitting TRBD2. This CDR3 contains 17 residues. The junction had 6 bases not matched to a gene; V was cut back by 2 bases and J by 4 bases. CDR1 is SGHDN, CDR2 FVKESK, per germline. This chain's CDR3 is CASSQRGTSGSTGELFF. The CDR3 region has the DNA TGTGCCAGCAGCCAACGAGGGACTAGCGGTAGCACCGGGGAGCTGTTTTTT.

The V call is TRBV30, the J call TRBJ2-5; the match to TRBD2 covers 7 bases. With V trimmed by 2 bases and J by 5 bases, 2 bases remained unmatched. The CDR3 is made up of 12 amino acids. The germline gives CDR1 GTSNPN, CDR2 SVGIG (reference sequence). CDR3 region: CAWSSGRETQYF. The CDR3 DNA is TGTGCCTGGAGTTCCGGGAGGGAGACCCAGTACTTC.

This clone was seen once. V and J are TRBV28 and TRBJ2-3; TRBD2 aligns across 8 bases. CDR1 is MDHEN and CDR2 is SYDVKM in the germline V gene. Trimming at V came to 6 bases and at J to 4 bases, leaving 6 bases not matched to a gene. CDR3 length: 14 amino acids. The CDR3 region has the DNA TGTGCCAGCAGCCCGACTAGCGTCCCAGATACGCAGTATTTT. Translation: CASSPTSVPDTQYF.

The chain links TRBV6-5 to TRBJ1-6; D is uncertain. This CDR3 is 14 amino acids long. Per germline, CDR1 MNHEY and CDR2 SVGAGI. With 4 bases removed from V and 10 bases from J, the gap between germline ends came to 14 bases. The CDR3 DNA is TGTGCCAGCAGTTTTCGGTCGACGGGATCACCCCTCCACTTT. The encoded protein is CASSFRSTGSPLHF.

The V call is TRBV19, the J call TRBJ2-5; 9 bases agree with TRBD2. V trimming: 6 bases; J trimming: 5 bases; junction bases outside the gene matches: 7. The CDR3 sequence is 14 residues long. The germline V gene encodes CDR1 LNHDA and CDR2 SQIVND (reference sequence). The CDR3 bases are TGTGCCAGTAGCCCCGGGACTAGCTTGGAGACCCAGTACTTC. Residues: CASSPGTSLETQYF.

The CDR3 region has the DNA TGTGCCAGCAGCCCTTGGGGTAGCGGGATTTCCTACAATGAGCAGTTCTTC. This gives the protein CASSPWGSGISYNEQFF. The chain carries TRBV28 and TRBJ2-1; 8 bases fit TRBD2. CDR3 length: 17 residues. V gave up 6 bases and J gave up 1 base; unmatched junction bases: 11. The germline V gene encodes CDR1 MDHEN and CDR2 SYDVKM.

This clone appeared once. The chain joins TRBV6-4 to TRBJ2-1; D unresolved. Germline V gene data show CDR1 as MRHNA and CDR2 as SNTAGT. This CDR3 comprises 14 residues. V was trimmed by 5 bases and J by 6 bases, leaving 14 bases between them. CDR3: CASSLDWASNEQFF. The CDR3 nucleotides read TGTGCCAGCAGTCTAGACTGGGCCTCCAATGAGCAGTTCTTC.

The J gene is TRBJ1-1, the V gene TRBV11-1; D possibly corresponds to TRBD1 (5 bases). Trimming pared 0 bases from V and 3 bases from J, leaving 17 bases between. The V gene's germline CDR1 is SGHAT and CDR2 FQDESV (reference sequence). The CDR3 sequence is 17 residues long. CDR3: CASSLALGASKDTEAFF. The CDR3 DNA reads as TGTGCCAGCAGCTTAGCGCTAGGGGCCTCTAAAGACACTGAAGCTTTCTTT.

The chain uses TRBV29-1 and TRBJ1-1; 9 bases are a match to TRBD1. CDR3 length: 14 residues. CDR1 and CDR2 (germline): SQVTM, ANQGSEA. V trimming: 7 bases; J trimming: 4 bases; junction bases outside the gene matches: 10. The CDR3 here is CSAETGGGGTEAFF. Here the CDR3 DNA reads TGCAGCGCCGAGACAGGGGGGGGAGGCACTGAAGCTTTCTTT. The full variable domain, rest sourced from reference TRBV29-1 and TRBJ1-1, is SAVISQKPSRDICQRGTSLTIQCQVDSQVTMMFWYRQQPGQSLTLIATANQGSEATYESGFVIDKFPISRPNLTFSTLTVSNMSPEDSSIYLCSAETGGGGTEAFFGQGTRLTVV.

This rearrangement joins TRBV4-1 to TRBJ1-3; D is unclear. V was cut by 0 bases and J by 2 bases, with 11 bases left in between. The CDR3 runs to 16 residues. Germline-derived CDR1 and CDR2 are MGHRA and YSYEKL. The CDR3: CASSQEVKGAGNTIYF. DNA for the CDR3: TGCGCCAGCAGCCAAGAGGTCAAGGGTGCTGGAAACACCATATATTTT.

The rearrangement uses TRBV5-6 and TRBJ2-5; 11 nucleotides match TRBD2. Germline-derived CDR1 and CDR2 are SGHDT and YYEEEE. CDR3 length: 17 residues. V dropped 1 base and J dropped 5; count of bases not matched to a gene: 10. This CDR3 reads CASSLLGSGRAEETQYF. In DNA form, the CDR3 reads TGTGCCAGCAGCTTGTTGGGTAGCGGGAGGGCCGAGGAGACCCAGTACTTC.

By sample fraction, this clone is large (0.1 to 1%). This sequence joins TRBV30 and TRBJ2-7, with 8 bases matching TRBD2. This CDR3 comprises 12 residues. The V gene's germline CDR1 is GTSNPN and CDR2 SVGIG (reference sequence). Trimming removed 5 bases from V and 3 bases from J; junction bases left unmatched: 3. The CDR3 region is CAWGLADYEQYF. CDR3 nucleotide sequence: TGTGCCTGGGGACTAGCTGACTACGAGCAGTACTTC.

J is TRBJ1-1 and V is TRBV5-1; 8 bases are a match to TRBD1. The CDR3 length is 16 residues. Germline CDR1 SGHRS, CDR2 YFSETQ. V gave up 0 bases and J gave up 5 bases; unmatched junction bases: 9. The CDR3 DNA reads TGCGCCAGCAGCTTGGACCGACAGGGGCGTGGGACTGAAGCTTTCTTT. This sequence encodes CASSLDRQGRGTEAFF.

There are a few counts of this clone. The CDR3, as DNA: TGTGCCAGCACCGGGACTAGCGGACACGAGCAGTACTTC. This codes for CASTGTSGHEQYF. The V call is TRBV19, the J call TRBJ2-7; 11 bases align to TRBD2. The CDR3 is 13 amino acids. J lost 5 bases, V lost 9 bases, and 6 bases had no gene match. Germline V CDR1 and CDR2: LNHDA, SQIVND (reference sequence). The full variable domain, its missing parts supplied by reference TRBV19 and TRBJ2-7, is DGGITQSPKYLFRKEGQNVTLSCEQNLNHDAMYWYRQDPGQGLRLIYYSQIVNDFQKGDIAEGYSVSREKKESFPLTVTSAQKNPTAFYLCASTGTSGHEQYFGPGTRLTVT.

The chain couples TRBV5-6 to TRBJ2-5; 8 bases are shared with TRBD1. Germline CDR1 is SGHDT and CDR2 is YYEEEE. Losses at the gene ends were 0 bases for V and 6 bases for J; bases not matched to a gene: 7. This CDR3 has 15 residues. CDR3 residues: CASSLDGTGGKTQYF. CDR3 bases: TGTGCCAGCAGCTTGGATGGGACAGGCGGCAAGACCCAGTACTTC.

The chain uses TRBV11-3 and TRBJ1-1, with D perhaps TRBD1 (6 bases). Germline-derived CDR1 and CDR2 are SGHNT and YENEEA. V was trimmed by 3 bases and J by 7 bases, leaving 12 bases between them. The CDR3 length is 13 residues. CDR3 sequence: CASSFVTGNEAFF. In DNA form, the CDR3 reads TGTGCCAGCAGCTTTGTCACAGGGAATGAAGCTTTCTTT.

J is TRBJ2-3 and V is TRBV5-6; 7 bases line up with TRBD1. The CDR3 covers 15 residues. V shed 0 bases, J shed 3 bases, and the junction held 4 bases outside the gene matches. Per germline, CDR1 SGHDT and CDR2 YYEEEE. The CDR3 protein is CASSLGLGQTDTQYF. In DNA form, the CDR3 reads TGTGCCAGCAGCTTGGGGTTGGGACAGACAGATACGCAGTATTTT.

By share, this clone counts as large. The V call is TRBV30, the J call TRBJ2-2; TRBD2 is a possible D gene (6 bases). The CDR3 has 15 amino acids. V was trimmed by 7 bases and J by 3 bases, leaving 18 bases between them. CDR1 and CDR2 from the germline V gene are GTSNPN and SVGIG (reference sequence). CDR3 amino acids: CASLGGPGDTGELFF. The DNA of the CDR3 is TGTGCCTCTCTGGGGGGTCCCGGGGACACCGGGGAGCTGTTTTTT.